The entry that follows covers one TCR beta chain sequence. Original processing methods: Amplification of reference gene primers was used by the study to estimate nucleated cell counts. Data came from immunoSEQ multiplex PCR; TCRdb stores just in-frame clones and leaves some out. The V and J calls and clone size were taken over from that table, and D and trimming were inferred from the DNA. The sample has about 370,000 clones, around 89% seen once. Recovered status applied to Cohort 3 donors who had two consecutive negative PCRs. It also applied to those with clearance or with symptom resolution. This record belongs to a study of blood T cell repertoires in COVID-19. The wider study: Whether acute or convalescent, the COVID-19 samples came from the United States, Italy and Spain.

The J segment lost 2 bases and the V segment lost 3 bases, leaving 3 bases of the junction unmatched. Looked up from germline, CDR1 is LNHDA and CDR2 is SQIVND (reference sequence). The CDR3 runs to 16 residues. The clonotype comes from a man aged 18 to 30 who had recovered from COVID-19. The sample consisted of PBMCs or T cells enriched from blood (not recorded which). The rearrangement joins TRBV19 to TRBJ2-3; 12 positions agree with TRBD2. CDR3 DNA: TGTGCCAGTAGTATTAGACTAGCGGGGGCCACAGATACGCAGTATTTT. Translation gives CASSIRLAGATDTQYF.